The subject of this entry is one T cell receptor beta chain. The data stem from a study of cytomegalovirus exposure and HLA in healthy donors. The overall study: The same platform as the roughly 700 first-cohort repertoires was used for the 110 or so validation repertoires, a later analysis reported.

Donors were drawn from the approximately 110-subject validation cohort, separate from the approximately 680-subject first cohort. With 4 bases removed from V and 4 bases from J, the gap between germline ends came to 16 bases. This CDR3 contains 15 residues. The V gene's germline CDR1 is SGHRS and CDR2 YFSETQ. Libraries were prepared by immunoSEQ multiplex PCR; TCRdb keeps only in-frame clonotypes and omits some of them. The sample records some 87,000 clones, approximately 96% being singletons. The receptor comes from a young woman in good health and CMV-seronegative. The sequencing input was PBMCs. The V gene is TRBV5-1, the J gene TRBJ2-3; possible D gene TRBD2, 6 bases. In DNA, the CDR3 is TGCGCCAGCAGCGTGGGACTGACGGAGGCAGATACGCAGTATTTT. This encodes CASSVGLTEADTQYF.